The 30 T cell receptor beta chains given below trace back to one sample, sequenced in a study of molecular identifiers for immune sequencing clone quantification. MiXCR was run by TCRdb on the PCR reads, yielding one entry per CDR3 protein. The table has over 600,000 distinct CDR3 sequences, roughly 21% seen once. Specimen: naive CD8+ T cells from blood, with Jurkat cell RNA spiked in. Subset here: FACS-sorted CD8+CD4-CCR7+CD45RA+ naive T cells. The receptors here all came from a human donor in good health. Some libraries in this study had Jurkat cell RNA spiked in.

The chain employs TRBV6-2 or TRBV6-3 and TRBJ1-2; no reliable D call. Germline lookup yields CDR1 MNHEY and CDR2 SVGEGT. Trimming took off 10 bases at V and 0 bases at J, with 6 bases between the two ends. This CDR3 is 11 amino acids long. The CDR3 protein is CATTTNYGYTF. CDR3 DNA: TGTGCCACTACAACTAACTATGGCTACACCTTC.

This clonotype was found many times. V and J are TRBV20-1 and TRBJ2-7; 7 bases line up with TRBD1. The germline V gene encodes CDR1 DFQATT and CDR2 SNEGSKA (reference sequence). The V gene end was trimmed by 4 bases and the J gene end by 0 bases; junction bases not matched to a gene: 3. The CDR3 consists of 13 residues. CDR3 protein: CSANRDSSYEQYF. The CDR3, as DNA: TGCAGTGCTAACAGGGACAGCTCCTACGAGCAGTACTTC.

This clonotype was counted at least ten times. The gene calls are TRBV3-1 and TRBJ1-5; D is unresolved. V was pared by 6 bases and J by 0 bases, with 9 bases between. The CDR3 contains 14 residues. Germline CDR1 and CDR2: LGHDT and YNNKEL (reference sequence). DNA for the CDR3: TGTGCCAGCAGTGTAACAGCTAGCAATCAGCCCCAGCATTTT. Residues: CASSVTASNQPQHF.

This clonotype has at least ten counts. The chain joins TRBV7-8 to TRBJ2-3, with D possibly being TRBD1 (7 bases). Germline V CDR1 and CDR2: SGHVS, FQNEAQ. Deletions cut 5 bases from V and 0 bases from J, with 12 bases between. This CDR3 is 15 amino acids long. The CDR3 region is CASSGRGESTDTQYF. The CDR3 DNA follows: TGTGCCAGCAGCGGCAGGGGGGAGAGCACAGATACGCAGTATTTT. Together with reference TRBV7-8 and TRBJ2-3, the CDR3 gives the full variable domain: GAGVSQSPRYKVAKRGQDVALRCDPISGHVSLFWYQQALGQGPEFLTYFQNEAQLDKSGLPSDRFFAERPEGSVSTLKIQRTQQEDSAVYLCASSGRGESTDTQYFGPGTRLTVL.

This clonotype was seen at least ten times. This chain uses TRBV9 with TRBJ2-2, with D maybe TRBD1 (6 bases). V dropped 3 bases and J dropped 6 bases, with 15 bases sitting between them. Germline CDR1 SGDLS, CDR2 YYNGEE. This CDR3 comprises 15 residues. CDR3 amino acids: CASSGTGQLAGELFF. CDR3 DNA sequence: TGTGCCAGCAGCGGGACCGGACAGTTAGCCGGGGAGCTGTTTTTT.

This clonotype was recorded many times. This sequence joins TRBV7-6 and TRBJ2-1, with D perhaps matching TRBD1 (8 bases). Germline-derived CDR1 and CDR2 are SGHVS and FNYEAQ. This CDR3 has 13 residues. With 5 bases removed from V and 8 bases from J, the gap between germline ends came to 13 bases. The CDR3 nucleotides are TGTGCCAGCAGCCCCACAGGGGGGGATGAGCAGTTCTTC. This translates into CASSPTGGDEQFF.

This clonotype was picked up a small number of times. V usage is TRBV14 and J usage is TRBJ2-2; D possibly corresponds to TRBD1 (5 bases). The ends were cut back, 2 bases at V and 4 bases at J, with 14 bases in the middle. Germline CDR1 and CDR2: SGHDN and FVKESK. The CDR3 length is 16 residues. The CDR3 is CASSQYTGASTGELFF. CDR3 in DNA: TGTGCCAGCAGCCAATATACAGGAGCGAGCACCGGGGAGCTGTTTTTT. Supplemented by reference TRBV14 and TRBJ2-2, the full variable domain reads EAGVTQFPSHSVIEKGQTVTLRCDPISGHDNLYWYRRVMGKEIKFLLHFVKESKQDESGMPNNRFLAERTGGTYSTLKVQPAELEDSGVYFCASSQYTGASTGELFFGEGSRLTVL.

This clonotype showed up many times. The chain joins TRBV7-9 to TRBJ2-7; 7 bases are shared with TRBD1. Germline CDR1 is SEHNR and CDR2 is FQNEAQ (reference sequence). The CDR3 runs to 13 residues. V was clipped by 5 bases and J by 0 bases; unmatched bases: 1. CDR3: CASSPGGSYEQYF. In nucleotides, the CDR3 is TGTGCCAGCAGCCCAGGGGGCTCCTACGAGCAGTACTTC.

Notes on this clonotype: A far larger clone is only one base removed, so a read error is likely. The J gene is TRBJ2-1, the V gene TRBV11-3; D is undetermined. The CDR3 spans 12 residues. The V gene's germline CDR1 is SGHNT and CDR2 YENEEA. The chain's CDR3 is CSSSLSGNEQFF. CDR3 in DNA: TGTTCCAGCAGCTTATCCGGGAATGAGCAGTTCTTC. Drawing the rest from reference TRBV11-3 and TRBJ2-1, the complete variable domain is EAGVVQSPRYKIIEKKQPVAFWCNPISGHNTLYWYLQNLGQGPELLIRYENEEAVDDSQLPKDRFSAERLKGVDSTLKIQPAELGDSAVYLCSSSLSGNEQFFGPGTRLTVL.

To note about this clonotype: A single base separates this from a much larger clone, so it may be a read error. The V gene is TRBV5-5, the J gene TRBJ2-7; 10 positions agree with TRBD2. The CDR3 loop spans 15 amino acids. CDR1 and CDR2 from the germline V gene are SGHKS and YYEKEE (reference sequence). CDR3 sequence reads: CARSFWIAGGDEQYF. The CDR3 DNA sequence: TGTGCCAGGAGCTTCTGGATAGCGGGGGGAGACGAGCAGTACTTC. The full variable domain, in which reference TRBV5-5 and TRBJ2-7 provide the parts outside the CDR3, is DAGVTQSPTHLIKTRGQQVTLRCSPISGHKSVSWYQQVLGQGPQFIFQYYEKEERGRGNFPDRFSARQFPNYSSELNVNALLLGDSALYLCARSFWIAGGDEQYFGPGTRLTVT.

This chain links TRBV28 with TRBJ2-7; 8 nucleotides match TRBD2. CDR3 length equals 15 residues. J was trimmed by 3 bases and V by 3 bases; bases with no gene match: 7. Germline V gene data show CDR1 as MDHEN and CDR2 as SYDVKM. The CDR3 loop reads CASSFRKAGVYEQYF. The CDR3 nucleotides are TGTGCCAGCAGTTTCCGAAAAGCGGGAGTCTACGAGCAGTACTTC.

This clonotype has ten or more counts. This CDR3 is CASSFDRVPKNIQYF. CDR3 bases: TGTGCCAGCAGCTTTGATAGGGTCCCCAAAAACATTCAGTACTTC. This chain uses TRBV7-8 with TRBJ2-4; no definite D call. Germline assignment: CDR1 SGHVS and CDR2 FQNEAQ. Trimming stripped 3 bases from V and 2 bases from J, with 11 bases between. This CDR3 contains 15 residues.

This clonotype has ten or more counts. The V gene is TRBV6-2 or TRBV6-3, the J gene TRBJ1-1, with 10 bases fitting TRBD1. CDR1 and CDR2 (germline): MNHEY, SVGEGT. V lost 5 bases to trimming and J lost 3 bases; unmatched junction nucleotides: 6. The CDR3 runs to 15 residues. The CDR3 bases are TGTGCCAGCAGTGTCTCGGACAGGGGGGACACTGAAGCTTTCTTT. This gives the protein CASSVSDRGDTEAFF.

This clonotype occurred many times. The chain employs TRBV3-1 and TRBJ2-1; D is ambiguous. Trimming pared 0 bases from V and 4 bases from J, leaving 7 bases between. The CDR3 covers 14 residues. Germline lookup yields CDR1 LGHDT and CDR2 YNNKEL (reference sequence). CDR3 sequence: CASSQDPAYNEQFF. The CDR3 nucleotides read TGTGCCAGCAGCCAAGATCCAGCTTACAATGAGCAGTTCTTC.

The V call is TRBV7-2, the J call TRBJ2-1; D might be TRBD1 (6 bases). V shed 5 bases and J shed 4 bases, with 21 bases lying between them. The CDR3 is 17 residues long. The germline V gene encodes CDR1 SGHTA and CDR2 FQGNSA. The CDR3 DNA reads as TGTGCCAGCAGCCCACCGGCCGGGACACCTCCTTACAATGAGCAGTTCTTC. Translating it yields CASSPPAGTPPYNEQFF.

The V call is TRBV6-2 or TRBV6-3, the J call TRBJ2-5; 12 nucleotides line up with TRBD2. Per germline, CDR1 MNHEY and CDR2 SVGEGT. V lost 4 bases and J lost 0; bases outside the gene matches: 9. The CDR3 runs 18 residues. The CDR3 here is CASSFTHGLAGNQETQYF. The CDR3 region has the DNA TGTGCCAGCAGTTTCACTCACGGACTAGCGGGGAACCAAGAGACCCAGTACTTC.

The CDR3 sequence: CASSRGLSQETQYF. CDR3 coding DNA: TGCGCCAGCAGCCGCGGTCTGTCCCAAGAGACCCAGTACTTC. The rearrangement uses TRBV4-3 and TRBJ2-5; D unclear. Germline V lookup: CDR1 LGHNA, CDR2 YSLEER. The CDR3 loop spans 14 amino acids. Trimming pared 4 bases from V and 1 base from J, leaving 10 bases between.

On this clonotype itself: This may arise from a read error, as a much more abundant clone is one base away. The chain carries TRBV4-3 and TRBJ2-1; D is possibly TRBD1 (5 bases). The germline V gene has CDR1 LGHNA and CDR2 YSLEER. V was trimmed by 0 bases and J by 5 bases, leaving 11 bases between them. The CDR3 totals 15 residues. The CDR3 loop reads CASSQETATHNEQFF. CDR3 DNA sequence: TGCGCCAGCAGCCAAGAGACAGCGACCCACAATGAGCAGTTCTTC.

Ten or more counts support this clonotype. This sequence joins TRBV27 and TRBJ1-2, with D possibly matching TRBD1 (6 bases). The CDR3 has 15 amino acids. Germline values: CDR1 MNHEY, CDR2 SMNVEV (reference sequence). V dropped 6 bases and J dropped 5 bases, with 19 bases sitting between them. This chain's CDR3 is CASRPLQGPPYGYTF. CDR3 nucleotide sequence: TGTGCCAGCAGGCCTTTACAGGGCCCCCCTTATGGCTACACCTTC.

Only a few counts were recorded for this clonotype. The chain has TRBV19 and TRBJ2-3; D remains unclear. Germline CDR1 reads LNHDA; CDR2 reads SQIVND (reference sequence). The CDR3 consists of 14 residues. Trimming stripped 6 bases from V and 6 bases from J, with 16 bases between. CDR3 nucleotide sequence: TGTGCCAGTAGGCTCTCCTACTCTGCGGATACGCAGTATTTT. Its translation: CASRLSYSADTQYF.

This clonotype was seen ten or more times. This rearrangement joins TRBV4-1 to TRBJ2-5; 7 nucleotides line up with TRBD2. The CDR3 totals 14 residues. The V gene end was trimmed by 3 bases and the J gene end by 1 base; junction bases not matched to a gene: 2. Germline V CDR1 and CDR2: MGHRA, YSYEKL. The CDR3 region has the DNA TGCGCCAGCAGCCAGCAGCGGGGCCAAGAGACCCAGTACTTC. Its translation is CASSQQRGQETQYF.

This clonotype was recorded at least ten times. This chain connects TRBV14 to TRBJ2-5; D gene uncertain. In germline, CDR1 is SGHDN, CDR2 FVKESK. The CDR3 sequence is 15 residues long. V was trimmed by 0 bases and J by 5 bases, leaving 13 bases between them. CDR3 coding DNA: TGTGCCAGCAGCCAAGACAAGTATCACGAGGAGACCCAGTACTTC. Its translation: CASSQDKYHEETQYF.

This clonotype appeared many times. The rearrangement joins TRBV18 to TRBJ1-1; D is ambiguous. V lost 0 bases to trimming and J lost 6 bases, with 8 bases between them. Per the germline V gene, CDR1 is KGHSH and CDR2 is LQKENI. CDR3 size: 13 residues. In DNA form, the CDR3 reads TGTGCCAGCTCACCACCGGGGTATGCTGAAGCTTTCTTT. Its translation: CASSPPGYAEAFF.

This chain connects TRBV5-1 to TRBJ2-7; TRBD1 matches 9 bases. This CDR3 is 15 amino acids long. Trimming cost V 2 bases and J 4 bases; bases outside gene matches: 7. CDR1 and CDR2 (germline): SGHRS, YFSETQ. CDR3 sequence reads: CASSFIGTGPYEQYF. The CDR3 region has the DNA TGCGCCAGCAGCTTTATTGGGACAGGGCCATACGAGCAGTACTTC.

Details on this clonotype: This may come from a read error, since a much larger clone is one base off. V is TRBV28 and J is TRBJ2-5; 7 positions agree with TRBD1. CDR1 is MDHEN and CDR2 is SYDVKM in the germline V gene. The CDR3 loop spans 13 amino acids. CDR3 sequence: CAVRGQIQETQCF. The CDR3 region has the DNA TGTGCCGTCAGGGGACAGATCCAAGAGACCCAGTGCTTC.

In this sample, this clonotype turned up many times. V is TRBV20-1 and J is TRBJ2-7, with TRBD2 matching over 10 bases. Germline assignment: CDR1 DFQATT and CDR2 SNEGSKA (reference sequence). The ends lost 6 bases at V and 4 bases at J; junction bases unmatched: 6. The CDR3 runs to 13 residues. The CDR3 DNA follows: TGCAGTGCCACCGGGACTAGCGTGTACGAGCAGTACTTC. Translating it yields CSATGTSVYEQYF.

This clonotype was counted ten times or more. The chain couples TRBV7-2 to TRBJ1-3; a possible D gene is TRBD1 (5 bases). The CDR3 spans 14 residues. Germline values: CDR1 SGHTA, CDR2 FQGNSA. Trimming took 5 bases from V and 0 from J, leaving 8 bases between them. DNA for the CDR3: TGTGCCAGCAGCGAGGACATCTCTGGAAACACCATATATTTT. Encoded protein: CASSEDISGNTIYF.

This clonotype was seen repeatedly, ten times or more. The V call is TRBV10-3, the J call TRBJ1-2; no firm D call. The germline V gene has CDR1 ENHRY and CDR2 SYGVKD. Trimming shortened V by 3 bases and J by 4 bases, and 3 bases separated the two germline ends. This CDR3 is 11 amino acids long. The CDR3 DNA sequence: TGTGCCATCAGTGAAATCTATGGCTACACCTTC. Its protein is CAISEIYGYTF.

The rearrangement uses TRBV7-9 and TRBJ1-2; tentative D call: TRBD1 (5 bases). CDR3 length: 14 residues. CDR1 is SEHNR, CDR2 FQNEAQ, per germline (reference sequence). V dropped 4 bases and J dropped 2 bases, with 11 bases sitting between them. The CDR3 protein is CASSSTRENYGYTF. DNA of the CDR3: TGTGCCAGCAGCTCCACCAGGGAAAACTATGGCTACACCTTC.

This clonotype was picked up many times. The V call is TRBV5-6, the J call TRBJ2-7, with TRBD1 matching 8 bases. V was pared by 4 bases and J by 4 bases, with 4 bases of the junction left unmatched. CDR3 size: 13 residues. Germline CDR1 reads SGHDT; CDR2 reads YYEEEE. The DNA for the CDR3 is TGTGCCAGCAGCACCTGGACAGGGTACGAGCAGTACTTC. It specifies CASSTWTGYEQYF.